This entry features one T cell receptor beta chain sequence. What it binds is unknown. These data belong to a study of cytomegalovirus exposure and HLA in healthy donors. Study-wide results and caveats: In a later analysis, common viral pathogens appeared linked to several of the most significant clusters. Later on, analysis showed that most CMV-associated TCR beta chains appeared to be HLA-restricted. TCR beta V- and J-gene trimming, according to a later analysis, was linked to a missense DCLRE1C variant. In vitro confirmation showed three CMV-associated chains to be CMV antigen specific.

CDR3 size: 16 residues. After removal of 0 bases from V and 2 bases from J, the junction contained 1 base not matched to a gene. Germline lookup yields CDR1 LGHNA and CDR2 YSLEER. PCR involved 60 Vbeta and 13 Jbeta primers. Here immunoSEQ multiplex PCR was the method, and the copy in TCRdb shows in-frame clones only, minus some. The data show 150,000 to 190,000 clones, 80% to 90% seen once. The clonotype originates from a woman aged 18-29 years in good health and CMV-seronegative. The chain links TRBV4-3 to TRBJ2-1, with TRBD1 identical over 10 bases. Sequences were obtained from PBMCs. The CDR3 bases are TGCGCCAGCAGCCAAGAAGGACAGGGGGCCTACAATGAGCAGTTCTTC. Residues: CASSQEGQGAYNEQFF.